A selection of T cell receptor beta chains follows, all from one sample in a study of shared T cell receptors in the human thymus. Assay: immunoSEQ multiplex PCR; the TCRdb copy retains only in-frame clones and omits some. The table shows hundreds of thousands of clones, with more than 85% occurring only once. Sequences were obtained from thymocytes. These receptors all stem from a human donor. The CDR3 runs from the conserved cysteine through the conserved F or W. D genes are given only for firm matches. Size is omitted from some rows. Given values are once, few, many or a class for expanded clones.

j_call: TRBJ2-3
cdr3_length: 14
clone_size: -
v_call: TRBV27
d_call: TRBD2
cdr3_nt: TGTGCCAGCTCGGGGACTAGCGCAAACGATACGCAGTATTTT
cdr3_aa: CASSGTSANDTQYF

j_call: TRBJ2-7
cdr3_length: 13
clone_size: -
v_call: TRBV11-1
d_call: TRBD2
cdr3_nt: TGTGCCGTACGCGGACTAGCGGCCTACGAGCAGTACTTC
cdr3_aa: CAVRGLAAYEQYF

j_call: TRBJ1-5
cdr3_length: 14
clone_size: -
v_call: TRBV25-1
d_call: TRBD1
cdr3_nt: TGTGCCAGCAGTGGTGGGACAGGGACACAGCCCCAGCATTTT
cdr3_aa: CASSGGTGTQPQHF

j_call: TRBJ2-7
cdr3_length: 12
clone_size: -
v_call: TRBV28
d_call: TRBD2
cdr3_nt: TGTGCCAGCAGGGCCGGACTAGGCGAGCAGTACTTC
cdr3_aa: CASRAGLGEQYF

j_call: TRBJ1-3
cdr3_length: 16
clone_size: -
v_call: TRBV28
d_call: -
cdr3_nt: TGTGCCAGCAGTGGGCGAGGGAAGAACTCTGGAAACACCATATATTTT
cdr3_aa: CASSGRGKNSGNTIYF

j_call: TRBJ2-7
cdr3_length: 14
clone_size: -
v_call: TRBV5-1
d_call: TRBD1
cdr3_nt: TGCGCCAGCAGGCCGACAGGGGGCGGGGATGAGCAGTACTTC
cdr3_aa: CASRPTGGGDEQYF

j_call: TRBJ2-6
cdr3_length: 15
clone_size: -
v_call: TRBV4-1
d_call: -
cdr3_nt: TGCGCCAGCAGACCCGGTGGCTCTGGGGCCAACGTCCTGACTTTC
cdr3_aa: CASRPGGSGANVLTF

j_call: TRBJ2-7
cdr3_length: 13
clone_size: -
v_call: TRBV15
d_call: -
cdr3_nt: TGTGCCACCAGCAGATGGGGTAGTAACGAGCAGTACTTC
cdr3_aa: CATSRWGSNEQYF

j_call: TRBJ2-7
cdr3_length: 17
clone_size: -
v_call: TRBV7-3
d_call: -
cdr3_nt: TGTGCCAGCAGCTTAGGCCGCGTGATGGGACGGCATTACGAGCAGTACTTC
cdr3_aa: CASSLGRVMGRHYEQYF

j_call: TRBJ2-7
cdr3_length: 15
clone_size: -
v_call: TRBV6-5
d_call: -
cdr3_nt: TGTGCCAGCAGTTACCCGGCGGGGAGCTCCTACGAGCAGTACTTC
cdr3_aa: CASSYPAGSSYEQYF

j_call: TRBJ2-7
cdr3_length: 12
clone_size: -
v_call: TRBV7-8
d_call: -
cdr3_nt: TGTGCCAGCAGCTCCCGGCTCTACGAGCAGTACTTC
cdr3_aa: CASSSRLYEQYF

j_call: TRBJ2-2
cdr3_length: 15
clone_size: -
v_call: TRBV5-6
d_call: TRBD2
cdr3_nt: TGTGCCAGCAGCTTGACTAGCGGGAGAACCGGGGAGCTGTTTTTT
cdr3_aa: CASSLTSGRTGELFF

j_call: TRBJ1-2
cdr3_length: 14
clone_size: -
v_call: TRBV6-6
d_call: TRBD1
cdr3_nt: TGTGCCAGCAGGATCCGGGACAGGGTCTATGGCTACACCTTC
cdr3_aa: CASRIRDRVYGYTF

j_call: TRBJ2-4
cdr3_length: 19
clone_size: -
v_call: TRBV14
d_call: TRBD2
cdr3_nt: TGTGCCAGCAGCCAAGCAGAGATACTAGCGGGAGTAGAGAAAAACATTCAGTACTTC
cdr3_aa: CASSQAEILAGVEKNIQYF

j_call: TRBJ2-7
cdr3_length: 14
clone_size: once
v_call: TRBV7-9
d_call: -
cdr3_nt: TGTGCCAGCAGTAGGGTAGCGCTCTCCTACGAGCAGTACTTC
cdr3_aa: CASSRVALSYEQYF

j_call: TRBJ2-2
cdr3_length: 17
clone_size: -
v_call: TRBV4-1
d_call: TRBD1
cdr3_nt: TGCGCCAGCAGCACCAAGTTTGGACAGGGGTCTTCAGGGGAGCTGTTTTTT
cdr3_aa: CASSTKFGQGSSGELFF

j_call: TRBJ2-3
cdr3_length: 15
clone_size: once
v_call: TRBV6-1
d_call: TRBD1
cdr3_nt: TGTGCCAGCAGTGAGGGCGGACAGGGGACAGATACGCAGTATTTT
cdr3_aa: CASSEGGQGTDTQYF

j_call: TRBJ1-1
cdr3_length: 13
clone_size: -
v_call: TRBV19
d_call: -
cdr3_nt: TGTGCCAGTCGGGGGCCGATGAACACTGAAGCTTTCTTT
cdr3_aa: CASRGPMNTEAFF

j_call: TRBJ2-1
cdr3_length: 17
clone_size: -
v_call: TRBV5-1
d_call: TRBD2
cdr3_nt: TGCGCCAGCGAAAGGACTAGCGGGTATCAAACCTACAATGAGCAGTTCTTC
cdr3_aa: CASERTSGYQTYNEQFF

j_call: TRBJ2-3
cdr3_length: 16
clone_size: -
v_call: TRBV7-2
d_call: -
cdr3_nt: TGTGCCAGCAGCTTAGAAGGGGACACTCCCAAAAATACGCAGTATTTT
cdr3_aa: CASSLEGDTPKNTQYF

j_call: TRBJ2-1
cdr3_length: 12
clone_size: -
v_call: TRBV5-4
d_call: -
cdr3_nt: TGTGCCAGCAGCTCCTACTACAATGAGCAGTTCTTC
cdr3_aa: CASSSYYNEQFF

j_call: TRBJ2-5
cdr3_length: 14
clone_size: -
v_call: TRBV7-2
d_call: TRBD1
cdr3_nt: TGTGCCAGCAGCTCACACAGGGGGGCAGAGACCCAGTACTTC
cdr3_aa: CASSSHRGAETQYF

j_call: TRBJ1-1
cdr3_length: 15
clone_size: -
v_call: TRBV5-6
d_call: -
cdr3_nt: TGTGCCAGCAGTTTGATGGACAGCTCGAACACTGAAGCTTTCTTT
cdr3_aa: CASSLMDSSNTEAFF

j_call: TRBJ2-6
cdr3_length: 14
clone_size: -
v_call: TRBV5-4
d_call: -
cdr3_nt: TGTGCCAGCAGCAGAACCTCTGGGGCCAACGTCCTGACTTTC
cdr3_aa: CASSRTSGANVLTF

j_call: TRBJ2-1
cdr3_length: 17
clone_size: -
v_call: TRBV7-6
d_call: -
cdr3_nt: TGTGCCAGCAGCTTAGTTATTAGGACCCCGCCCCCCAATGAGCAGTTCTTC
cdr3_aa: CASSLVIRTPPPNEQFF

j_call: TRBJ2-1
cdr3_length: 16
clone_size: -
v_call: TRBV11-2
d_call: -
cdr3_nt: TGTGCCAGCAGACTAGCGAGGGGGGGCACCTACAATGAGCAGTTCTTC
cdr3_aa: CASRLARGGTYNEQFF

j_call: TRBJ2-2
cdr3_length: 16
clone_size: -
v_call: TRBV5-6
d_call: TRBD1
cdr3_nt: TGTGCCAGCAGCCTCCCCCCGGGACAGGGATCCGGGGAGCTGTTTTTT
cdr3_aa: CASSLPPGQGSGELFF

j_call: TRBJ2-7
cdr3_length: 16
clone_size: -
v_call: TRBV15
d_call: TRBD2
cdr3_nt: TGTGCCACCAGCAGATCCCCTTGGGTAGCGGGAGTCGAGCAGTACTTC
cdr3_aa: CATSRSPWVAGVEQYF

j_call: TRBJ2-2
cdr3_length: 16
clone_size: -
v_call: TRBV18
d_call: TRBD2
cdr3_nt: TGTGCCAGCTACAAATTACTAGCGGAAGGGACCGGGGAGCTGTTTTTT
cdr3_aa: CASYKLLAEGTGELFF

j_call: TRBJ2-7
cdr3_length: 11
clone_size: -
v_call: TRBV5-8
d_call: -
cdr3_nt: TGTGCCAGCAGCTTGGAAGACGAGCAGTACTTC
cdr3_aa: CASSLEDEQYF

j_call: TRBJ1-2
cdr3_length: 13
clone_size: -
v_call: TRBV5-1
d_call: -
cdr3_nt: TGCGCCAGCAGCTTGGGAGCTAACTATGGCTACACCTTC
cdr3_aa: CASSLGANYGYTF

j_call: TRBJ2-1
cdr3_length: 20
clone_size: -
v_call: TRBV4-3
d_call: TRBD2
cdr3_nt: TGCGCCAGCAGCCAAGTTTTGGGGACTAGCGGTCCCCCTATGAACAATGAGCAGTTCTTC
cdr3_aa: CASSQVLGTSGPPMNNEQFF

j_call: TRBJ2-7
cdr3_length: 12
clone_size: once
v_call: TRBV28
d_call: -
cdr3_nt: TGTGCCAGCGCGTGGGCAGGGTACGAGCAGTACTTC
cdr3_aa: CASAWAGYEQYF

j_call: TRBJ2-7
cdr3_length: 15
clone_size: -
v_call: TRBV27
d_call: TRBD1
cdr3_nt: TGTGCCAGCAGTCCCTTCGGGACAGGGTCCTACGAGCAGTACTTC
cdr3_aa: CASSPFGTGSYEQYF

j_call: TRBJ2-2
cdr3_length: 12
clone_size: -
v_call: TRBV15
d_call: -
cdr3_nt: TGTGCCACCAGCAGAGACGTCCGGGAGCTGTTTTTT
cdr3_aa: CATSRDVRELFF

j_call: TRBJ1-2
cdr3_length: 15
clone_size: -
v_call: TRBV30
d_call: -
cdr3_nt: TGTGCCTCCCCCCTCTACGGGGGACCTAGCTATGGCTACACCTTC
cdr3_aa: CASPLYGGPSYGYTF

j_call: TRBJ2-3
cdr3_length: 14
clone_size: -
v_call: TRBV18
d_call: TRBD2
cdr3_nt: TGTGCCAGCTCACCATGGGAGGGAACAGATACGCAGTATTTT
cdr3_aa: CASSPWEGTDTQYF

j_call: TRBJ2-5
cdr3_length: 17
clone_size: -
v_call: TRBV28
d_call: TRBD2
cdr3_nt: TGTGCCAGCAGTTCCTCCGGACTAGCGGATGGGGAAGAGACCCAGTACTTC
cdr3_aa: CASSSSGLADGEETQYF

j_call: TRBJ1-1
cdr3_length: 15
clone_size: -
v_call: TRBV27
d_call: TRBD1
cdr3_nt: TGTGCCAGCAGTGGGACAGGGGGAATGAACACTGAAGCTTTCTTT
cdr3_aa: CASSGTGGMNTEAFF

j_call: TRBJ1-5
cdr3_length: 17
clone_size: -
v_call: TRBV29-1
d_call: TRBD1
cdr3_nt: TGCAGCGTTGTGTCAGACAAACAGGGGGCCCTCAATCAGCCCCAGCATTTT
cdr3_aa: CSVVSDKQGALNQPQHF

j_call: TRBJ2-7
cdr3_length: 14
clone_size: -
v_call: TRBV27
d_call: -
cdr3_nt: TGTGCCAGCAGTTTAGTTCCGACCCATACCGAGCAGTACTTC
cdr3_aa: CASSLVPTHTEQYF

j_call: TRBJ1-4
cdr3_length: 15
clone_size: -
v_call: TRBV28
d_call: TRBD1
cdr3_nt: TGTGCCAGCAGCGACGCCGGGACAGGCGTTGAGAAACTGTTTTTT
cdr3_aa: CASSDAGTGVEKLFF

j_call: TRBJ2-1
cdr3_length: 16
clone_size: -
v_call: TRBV25-1
d_call: TRBD1
cdr3_nt: TGTGCCAGCAGTCCCTCCGGGACAGGGGGTTACAATGAGCAGTTCTTC
cdr3_aa: CASSPSGTGGYNEQFF

j_call: TRBJ2-6
cdr3_length: 16
clone_size: -
v_call: TRBV2
d_call: TRBD1
cdr3_nt: TGTGCCAGCAGTGCGGACAGGGCCTCTGGGGCCAACGTCCTGACTTTC
cdr3_aa: CASSADRASGANVLTF

j_call: TRBJ1-5
cdr3_length: 14
clone_size: once
v_call: TRBV6-5
d_call: -
cdr3_nt: TGTGCCACCGACCTTGGGGATAGCAATCAGCCCCAGCATTTT
cdr3_aa: CATDLGDSNQPQHF